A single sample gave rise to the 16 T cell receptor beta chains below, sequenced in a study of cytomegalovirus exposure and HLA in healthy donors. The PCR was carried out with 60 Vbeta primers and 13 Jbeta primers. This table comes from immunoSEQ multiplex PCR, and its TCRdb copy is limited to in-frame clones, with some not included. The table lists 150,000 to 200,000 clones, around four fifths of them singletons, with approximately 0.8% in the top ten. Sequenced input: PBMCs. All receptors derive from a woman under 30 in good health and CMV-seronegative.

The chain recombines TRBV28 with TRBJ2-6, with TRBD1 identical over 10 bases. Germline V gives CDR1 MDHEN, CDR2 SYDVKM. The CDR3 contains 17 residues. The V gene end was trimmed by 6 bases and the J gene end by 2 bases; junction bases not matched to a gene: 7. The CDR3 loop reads CASRGGQGLAGANVLTF. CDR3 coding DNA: TGTGCCAGCAGAGGGGGACAGGGGTTGGCTGGGGCCAACGTCCTGACTTTC.

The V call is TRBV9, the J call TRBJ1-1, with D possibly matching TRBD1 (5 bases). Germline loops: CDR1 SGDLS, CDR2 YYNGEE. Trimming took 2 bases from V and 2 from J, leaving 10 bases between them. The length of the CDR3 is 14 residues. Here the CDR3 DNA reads TGTGCCAGCAGCGTCTGGGGGGATAACACTGAAGCTTTCTTT. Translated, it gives CASSVWGDNTEAFF.

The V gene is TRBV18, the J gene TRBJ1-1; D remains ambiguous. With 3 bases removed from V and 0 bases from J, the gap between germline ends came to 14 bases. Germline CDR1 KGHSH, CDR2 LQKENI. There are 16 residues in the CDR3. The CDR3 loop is CASSPPGGLMNTEAFF. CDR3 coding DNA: TGTGCCAGCTCACCGCCCGGAGGTCTGATGAACACTGAAGCTTTCTTT.

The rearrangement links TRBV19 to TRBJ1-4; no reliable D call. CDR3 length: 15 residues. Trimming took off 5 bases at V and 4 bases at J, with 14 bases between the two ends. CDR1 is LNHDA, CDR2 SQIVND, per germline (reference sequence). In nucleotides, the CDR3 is TGTGCCAGTAGTCCTTCCGCAGGACTTAATGAAAAACTGTTTTTT. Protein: CASSPSAGLNEKLFF.

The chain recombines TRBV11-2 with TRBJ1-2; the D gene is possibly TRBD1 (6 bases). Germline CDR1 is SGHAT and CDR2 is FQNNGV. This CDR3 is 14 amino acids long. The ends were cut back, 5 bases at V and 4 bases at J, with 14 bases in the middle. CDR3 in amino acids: CASSIRGDSYGYTF. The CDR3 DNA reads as TGTGCCAGCAGCATCAGGGGAGATAGCTATGGCTACACCTTC.

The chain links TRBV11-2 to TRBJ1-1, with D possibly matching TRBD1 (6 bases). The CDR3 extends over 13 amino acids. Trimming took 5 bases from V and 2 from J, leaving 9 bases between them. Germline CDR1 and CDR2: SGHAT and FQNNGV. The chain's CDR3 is CASSGTQNTEAFF. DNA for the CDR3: TGTGCCAGCAGCGGGACACAAAACACTGAAGCTTTCTTT.

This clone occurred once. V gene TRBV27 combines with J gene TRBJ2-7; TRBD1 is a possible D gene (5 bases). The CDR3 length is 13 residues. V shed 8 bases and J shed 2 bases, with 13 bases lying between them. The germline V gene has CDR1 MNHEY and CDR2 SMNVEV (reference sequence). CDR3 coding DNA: TGTGCCAGCGGACAAGGAGTTGCCTACGAGCAGTACTTC. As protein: CASGQGVAYEQYF.

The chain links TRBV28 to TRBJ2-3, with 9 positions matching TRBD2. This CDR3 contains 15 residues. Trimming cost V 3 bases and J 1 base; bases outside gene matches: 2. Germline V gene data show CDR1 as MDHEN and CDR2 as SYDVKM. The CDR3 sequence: CASSFSGSGTDTQYF. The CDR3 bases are TGTGCCAGCAGTTTTAGCGGGAGCGGCACAGATACGCAGTATTTT.

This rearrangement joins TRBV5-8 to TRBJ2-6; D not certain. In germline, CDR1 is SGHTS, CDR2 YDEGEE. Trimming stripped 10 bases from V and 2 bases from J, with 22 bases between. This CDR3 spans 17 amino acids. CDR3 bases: TGTGCCGTGCCATTGGGCATCTTTTTGGCTGGGGCCAACGTCCTGACTTTC. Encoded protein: CAVPLGIFLAGANVLTF.

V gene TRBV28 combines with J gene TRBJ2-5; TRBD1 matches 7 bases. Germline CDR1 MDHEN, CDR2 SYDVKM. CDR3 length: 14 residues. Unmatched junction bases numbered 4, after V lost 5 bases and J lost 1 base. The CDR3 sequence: CASSPGTAQETQYF. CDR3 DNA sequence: TGTGCCAGCAGTCCCGGGACAGCCCAAGAGACCCAGTACTTC.

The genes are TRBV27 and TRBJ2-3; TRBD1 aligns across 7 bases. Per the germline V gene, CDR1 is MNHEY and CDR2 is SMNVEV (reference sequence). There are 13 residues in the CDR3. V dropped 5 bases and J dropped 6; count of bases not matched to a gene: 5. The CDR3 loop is CASSVTGADTQYF. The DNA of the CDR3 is TGTGCCAGCAGTGTTACAGGGGCGGATACGCAGTATTTT.

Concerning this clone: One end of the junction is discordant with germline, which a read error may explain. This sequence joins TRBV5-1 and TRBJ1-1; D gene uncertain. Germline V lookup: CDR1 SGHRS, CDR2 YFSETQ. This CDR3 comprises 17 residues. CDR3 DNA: TGCGCCAGCGGCTTGGGCAGCGACGGATCCCCGAACACTGAAGCTTTCTTT. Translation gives CASGLGSDGSPNTEAFF.

In DNA form, the CDR3 reads TGTGCCAGCAGCGAACTAGCAGAAGTCACAGATACGCAGTATTTT. It is translated as CASSELAEVTDTQYF. The chain links TRBV9 to TRBJ2-3, with a possible D match to TRBD2 (6 bases). Germline V CDR1 and CDR2: SGDLS, YYNGEE. V lost 3 bases to trimming and J lost 2 bases, with 13 bases between them. The CDR3 has 15 residues.

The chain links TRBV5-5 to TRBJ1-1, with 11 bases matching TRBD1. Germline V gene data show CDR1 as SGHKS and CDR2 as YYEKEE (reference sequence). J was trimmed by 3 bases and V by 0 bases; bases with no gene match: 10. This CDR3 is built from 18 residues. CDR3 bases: TGTGCCAGCAGCTTGGTGGGGACAGGGGGATCCGTGGACACTGAAGCTTTCTTT. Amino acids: CASSLVGTGGSVDTEAFF.

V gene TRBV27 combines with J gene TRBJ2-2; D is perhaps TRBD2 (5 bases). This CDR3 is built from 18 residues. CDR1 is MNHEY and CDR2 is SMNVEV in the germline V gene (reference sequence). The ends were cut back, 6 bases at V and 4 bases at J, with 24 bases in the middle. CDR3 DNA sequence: TGTGCCAGCAGACGGAGTATCTCAGGAGGCGAGGGCACCGGGGAGCTGTTTTTT. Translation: CASRRSISGGEGTGELFF.

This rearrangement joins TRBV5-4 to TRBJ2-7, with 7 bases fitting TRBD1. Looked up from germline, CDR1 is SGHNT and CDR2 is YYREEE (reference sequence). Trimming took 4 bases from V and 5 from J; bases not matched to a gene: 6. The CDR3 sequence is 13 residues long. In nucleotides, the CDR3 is TGTGCCAGCAGCCGAGGACAGGCCAACGAGCAGTACTTC. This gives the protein CASSRGQANEQYF. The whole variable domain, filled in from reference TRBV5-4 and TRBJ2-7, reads ETGVTQSPTHLIKTRGQQVTLRCSSQSGHNTVSWYQQALGQGPQFIFQYYREEENGRGNFPPRFSGLQFPNYSSELNVNALELDDSALYLCASSRGQANEQYFGPGTRLTVT.